This T cell receptor beta chain comes out of a study of blood T cells in healthy people across ages. It was with a sample-barcoded 5' primer and a J-beta primer mix that a second PCR of about 7 to 12 cycles was run. TCRdb reanalysed the 5' RACE reads using MiXCR and keeps one entry per CDR3 protein. The sample consists of hundreds of thousands of distinct CDR3 sequences, roughly 47% of them appearing once. Comments on this clonotype: The antigen is not known. A read error is possible here, since a much larger clone lies one base away.

Findings and limits, study-wide: Higher naive T cell percentage went strongly together with higher TCR beta diversity.

Trimming removed 4 bases from V and 3 bases from J; junction bases left unmatched: 19. The CDR3 totals 18 residues. The germline V gene has CDR1 SQVTM and CDR2 ANQGSEA. This chain connects TRBV29-1 to TRBJ2-3; TRBD2 matches 7 bases. The sequence derives from a woman aged 60-70 years in good health. The sequenced sample was blood. In DNA, the CDR3 is TGCAGCGTTGCCGGTGTCCGTGGCGGGGGTCAGTTGACAGATACGCAGTATTTT. Its protein product is CSVAGVRGGGQLTDTQYF.